Included here is one TCR beta chain sequence, with context. Antigen specificity is unknown. Germline CDR1 is LNHDA and CDR2 is SQIVND (reference sequence). Trimming stripped 4 bases from V and 10 bases from J, with 20 bases between. The CDR3 loop spans 16 amino acids. This record belongs to a study of Ad26.COV2.S vaccination and SARS-CoV-2 variants. Study information: Donor joined the COV1001 Ad26.COV2.S trial arm. Whole-study findings and limits: Vaccinees and placebo recipients showed similar non-spike TCR breadth.

This sample's treatment: over 15 received Ad26.COV2.S at low or high dose, single or two shots; several received placebo; per-sample allocation not given. Sampling was performed 63 days after the first vaccine or placebo injection. The data were produced by immunoSEQ multiplex PCR, yet TCRdb's version contains in-frame clones alone and is incomplete. The table shows more than 300,000 clones, with about 85% occurring only once. The chain couples TRBV19 to TRBJ1-6; possibly TRBD1 for D (6 bases). Here the sequenced sample was peripheral blood, taken in a trial of Ad26.COV2.S vaccine versus placebo. The source of this sequence is a person aged 18-60 years who received the Ad26.COV2.S COVID-19 vaccine or a placebo. CDR3 nucleotides: TGTGCCAGTAGTACTACCCACTCACAGGGAGAGTCACCCCTCCACTTT. Translation gives CASSTTHSQGESPLHF.